This TCR beta chain was observed in a study of immune evolution from preneoplasia to lung adenocarcinoma. Resections took place in Japan or China from 2014 to 2017. The method was immunoSEQ multiplex PCR; TCRdb's version includes in-frame clones alone and lacks a portion of them. The table shows roughly 10,000 clones, with 60% to 85% occurring only once. The sample holds a few counts of this clone. Antigen specificity is unknown. CDR3 length: 17 amino acids. CDR1 and CDR2 (germline): MGHRA, YSYEKL. Trimming took off 6 bases at V and 5 bases at J, with 20 bases between the two ends. Overall study findings and caveats: KRAS-mutant nodules had the highest T cell clonality.

This sequence was found in a person aged 60 to 80 with lung adenocarcinoma. The V gene is TRBV4-1, the J gene TRBJ1-6; D might be TRBD1 (5 bases). Sequencing was carried out using FFPE minimally invasive lung adenocarcinoma tissue. This chain's CDR3 is CASRHGRLGDHNSPLHF. DNA for the CDR3: TGCGCCAGCAGACATGGACGCTTGGGGGATCATAATTCACCCCTCCACTTT.